This paragraph covers one T cell receptor (beta chain) sequence. The antigen is undetermined. This CDR3 has 19 amino acids. The trim removed 7 bases at V and 2 bases at J, leaving 18 bases unmatched. The germline V gene encodes CDR1 MNHEY and CDR2 SVGAGI. This sample stems from a study of T cell repertoires in cytomegalovirus infection. Study-wide background: Selected CMV epitopes included recently identified HLA-C-restricted ones as well as well-studied HLA-B-restricted ones. Indications of both CMV infection and matching HLA type were provided by public TCR beta signatures. Study findings and constraints: The ex vivo response showed dominance by HLA-C-restricted CMV-specific TCR beta clonotypes. Public TCR beta family frequency separated CMV-and-HLA carriers, including in an independent cohort.

TCRdb itself ran the reads through MiXCR, one entry per CDR3 protein. Of some 350,000 distinct CDR3 sequences listed, approximately 30% are singletons. This clonotype was obtained from a human donor in good health (CMV status not recorded). Some clones in this sample may be carry-over from other donors' samples. The V gene is TRBV6-5, the J gene TRBJ2-5, with 11 bases matching TRBD2. The specimen was cultured PBMCs, collected from culture after CMV antigen stimulation. The CDR3 sequence is CASTPRRPSGRPLQETQYF. For the CDR3, the DNA is TGTGCCAGCACCCCGAGGCGCCCTAGCGGGAGGCCCTTACAAGAGACCCAGTACTTC.